This record concerns one T cell receptor (beta chain) sequence. The source of the sample is a study of blood T cell repertoires in COVID-19. As for the study in general: In each case, the material was cDNA or gDNA derived from T cells, B-cell-depleted T cells, or PBMCs.

Study processing details: Estimation of nucleated cell counts relied on the amplification of reference gene primers. Assay: immunoSEQ multiplex PCR; the TCRdb copy retains only in-frame clones and omits some. Clone size and V and J calls were adopted from that table, with D and trimming inferred from the DNA. The data show a few hundred thousand clones, with around 90% seen just once and more than 10% held by the top ten. The sequenced sample consisted of peripheral blood. The sequence derives from a woman aged 18-30 years who had recovered from COVID-19.

CDR3 sequence (DNA): TGTGCCAGCAGACACAGGGCCACGTGGCACAATGAGCAGTTCTTC. Residues: CASRHRATWHNEQFF. The chain has TRBV11-2 and TRBJ2-1, with D possibly being TRBD1 (6 bases). This CDR3 contains 15 residues. V was trimmed by 6 bases and J by 5 bases, leaving 17 bases between them. Germline CDR1 is SGHAT and CDR2 is FQNNGV.